Shown below are 13 T cell receptor beta chains from a single sample sequenced in a study of cytomegalovirus exposure and HLA in healthy donors. Using immunoSEQ multiplex PCR, the repertoire was profiled, and TCRdb retains in-frame clones only, with some absent. The sample includes hundreds of thousands of clones, 75% to 90% of them seen just once. Sequencing input: PBMCs. Receptors were obtained from a young woman in good health and CMV-seropositive.

The CDR3 DNA reads as TGTGCCAGCAGTGAAGCTCTCACGAGCCGATTCGGCGAGCAGTACTTC. Its translation: CASSEALTSRFGEQYF. This chain connects TRBV6-1 to TRBJ2-7, with D hard to call. Germline V CDR1 and CDR2: MNHNS, SASEGT. V was trimmed by 0 bases and J by 6 bases, leaving 18 bases between them. The CDR3 extends over 16 amino acids.

The chain has TRBV6-1 and TRBJ1-4; D call uncertain. The CDR3 is 14 amino acids. Between the trimmed V and J ends, which lost 1 base and 3 bases, there was a span of 6 bases. Germline CDR1 MNHNS, CDR2 SASEGT. CDR3 sequence reads: CASSEGRSNEKLFF. CDR3 in DNA: TGTGCCAGCAGTGAAGGGAGGTCTAATGAAAAACTGTTTTTT.

The chain is built from TRBV5-1 and TRBJ1-4; no definite D call. Germline loops: CDR1 SGHRS, CDR2 YFSETQ. V was shortened by 1 base and J by 4 bases, with 8 bases between the two germline ends. This CDR3 has 14 residues. The CDR3 nucleotides are TGCGCCAGCAGCTTGTCGGGGATTAATGAAAAACTGTTTTTT. It yields the protein CASSLSGINEKLFF.

The V and J genes are TRBV30 and TRBJ1-2; no definite D call. V was shortened by 1 base and J by 0 bases, with 15 bases between the two germline ends. The germline CDR1 and CDR2 sequences are GTSNPN and SVGIG (reference sequence). This CDR3 comprises 16 residues. In DNA form, the CDR3 reads TGTGCCTGGAGTGGGGTTTTCAGGACTTCTAACTATGGCTACACCTTC. Protein: CAWSGVFRTSNYGYTF.

The DNA of the CDR3 is TGTGCCACCAGCGATGGCGGGACTTCCACAGATACGCAGTATTTT. This gives the protein CATSDGGTSTDTQYF. V and J are TRBV15 and TRBJ2-3; D is perhaps TRBD2 (6 bases). The CDR3 is 15 amino acids. Per germline, CDR1 LNHNV and CDR2 YYDKDF (reference sequence). Deletions cut 5 bases from V and 2 bases from J, with 14 bases between.

This clone was detected a few times. The genes are TRBV27 and TRBJ1-5; D remains ambiguous. This CDR3 contains 12 residues. V was cut by 5 bases and J by 4 bases, with 6 bases left in between. CDR1 MNHEY and CDR2 SMNVEV come from the germline V gene (reference sequence). This CDR3 is CASSPYNQPQHF. The CDR3, as DNA: TGTGCCAGCAGTCCCTATAATCAGCCCCAGCATTTT.

Comment on this clone: The junction differs from germline at one of its ends, possibly a read error. This rearrangement joins TRBV9 to TRBJ2-7; 7 bases agree with TRBD2. The CDR3 has 15 residues. Germline V gene sequence: CDR1 SGDLS, CDR2 YYNGEE. The CDR3 DNA sequence: TGTGCCAGCAGCGTAGATGGACTGGGGGACTACGGGCAGTACTTC. It codes for CASSVDGLGDYGQYF.

The chain couples TRBV30 to TRBJ2-3; TRBD2 matches at 7 bases. CDR1 GTSNPN and CDR2 SVGIG come from the germline V gene (reference sequence). V was pared by 5 bases and J by 2 bases, with 7 bases of the junction left unmatched. The CDR3 has 14 amino acids. CDR3 in amino acids: CAWAGTIFTDTQYF. The CDR3 DNA is TGTGCCTGGGCGGGGACTATCTTCACAGATACGCAGTATTTT.

V usage is TRBV27 and J usage is TRBJ2-1; 9 bases line up with TRBD1. Trimming cost V 0 bases and J 6 bases; bases outside gene matches: 6. The CDR3 totals 16 residues. CDR1 and CDR2 from the germline V gene are MNHEY and SMNVEV (reference sequence). CDR3 DNA sequence: TGTGCCAGCAGTTTATCCTCCGGGACAGGGACCAATGAGCAGTTCTTC. Protein: CASSLSSGTGTNEQFF.

As regards this clone: At one boundary the junction diverges from the germline segment, which might be a read error. The chain is built from TRBV13 and TRBJ2-2; 7 nucleotides match TRBD2. Germline V gives CDR1 PRHDT, CDR2 FYEKMQ (reference sequence). The CDR3 consists of 16 residues. CDR3 coding DNA: TGTGCCAGCATCATCAGGACTAGTCCGAAAACCGGGGAGCTGTTTTTT. It codes for CASIIRTSPKTGELFF.

This chain joins TRBV10-3 and TRBJ1-2; tentatively, D is TRBD1 (6 bases). Trimming pared 2 bases from V and 2 bases from J, leaving 6 bases between. Germline CDR1 and CDR2: ENHRY and SYGVKD. The CDR3 is 13 residues long. The DNA of the CDR3 is TGTGCCATCAGTGAGACAGGGAACTATGGCTACACCTTC. It specifies CAISETGNYGYTF.

The CDR3 bases are TGTGCCAGCAGCCTCGGGGGTCCTGAAGCTTTCTTT. Its translation: CASSLGGPEAFF. The J gene is TRBJ1-1, the V gene TRBV5-4; maybe TRBD1 (5 bases). The CDR3 extends over 12 amino acids. V lost 4 bases, J lost 6 bases, and 10 bases lay in between. CDR1 and CDR2 (germline): SGHNT, YYREEE (reference sequence).

As DNA, the CDR3 is TGCAGCGTTGGGGCGGGGTACAATGAGCAGTTCTTC. This sequence encodes CSVGAGYNEQFF. The rearrangement links TRBV29-1 to TRBJ2-1; D may be TRBD2 (6 bases). Trimming removed 4 bases at V and 4 bases at J, with 8 bases between. Germline CDR1 reads SQVTM; CDR2 reads ANQGSEA. This CDR3 contains 12 residues.